These 7 T cell receptor beta chains came from one sample sequenced in a study of blood T cell repertoires in COVID-19. The table came from immunoSEQ multiplex PCR; TCRdb's copy has only in-frame clones and leaves some out. The table lists tens of thousands of clones, around 90% of them singletons. The sequenced sample consisted of peripheral blood. These receptors came from a man over 45 with active COVID-19.

The rearrangement joins TRBV7-9 to TRBJ1-1, with a possible D match to TRBD1 (6 bases). The CDR3 extends over 14 amino acids. Looked up from germline, CDR1 is SEHNR and CDR2 is FQNEAQ (reference sequence). Trimming shortened V by 5 bases and J by 4 bases, and 14 bases separated the two germline ends. The DNA of the CDR3 is TGTGCCAGCAGCGCAGGGGAAGTGGGCACTGAAGCTTTCTTT. It specifies CASSAGEVGTEAFF.

J is TRBJ2-1 and V is TRBV11-2, with D maybe TRBD2 (7 bases). With 0 bases removed from V and 3 bases from J, the gap between germline ends came to 12 bases. The CDR3 has 16 residues. In germline, CDR1 is SGHAT, CDR2 FQNNGV. The CDR3 DNA reads TGTGCCAGCAGCTTAGAACGGGGGGCGCGCTACAATGAGCAGTTCTTC. Translated: CASSLERGARYNEQFF. Full variable domain (outside the CDR3, taken from reference TRBV11-2 and TRBJ2-1): EAGVAQSPRYKIIEKRQSVAFWCNPISGHATLYWYQQILGQGPKLLIQFQNNGVVDDSQLPKDRFSAERLKGVDSTLKIQPAKLEDSAVYLCASSLERGARYNEQFFGPGTRLTVL.

The chain carries TRBV18 and TRBJ1-1; 7 bases match TRBD1. CDR3 length: 17 residues. J was trimmed by 1 base and V by 0 bases; bases with no gene match: 8. CDR1 and CDR2 from the germline V gene are KGHSH and LQKENI. CDR3 sequence reads: CASSPPNPGQTNTEAFF. As DNA, the CDR3 is TGTGCCAGCTCACCACCGAATCCGGGACAGACGAACACTGAAGCTTTCTTT.

V gene TRBV19 combines with J gene TRBJ1-4; D is uncertain. CDR1 LNHDA and CDR2 SQIVND come from the germline V gene (reference sequence). This CDR3 contains 16 residues. V lost 6 bases and J 2 bases, leaving 16 bases between the germline ends. The CDR3 protein is CASSVGRLTTNEKLFF. The CDR3 DNA reads TGTGCCAGTAGCGTGGGGAGACTAACGACTAATGAAAAACTGTTTTTT.

V gene TRBV24-1 combines with J gene TRBJ2-1; maybe TRBD1 (5 bases). Deletions cut 9 bases from V and 6 bases from J, with 14 bases between. The CDR3 contains 13 residues. Per the germline V gene, CDR1 is KGHDR and CDR2 is SFDVKD. CDR3 nucleotides: TGTGCCACCGGTAGGGCAGGGCGCAATGAGCAGTTCTTC. Translation: CATGRAGRNEQFF.

The DNA of the CDR3 is TGTGCCGCCTACAGGGGGGGAGAGAAGGACACTGAAGCTTTCTTT. It encodes CAAYRGGEKDTEAFF. The chain links TRBV6-7 to TRBJ1-1; 8 bases line up with TRBD1. TRBV6-7 falls under the ORF class, with uncertain function. With V trimmed by 11 bases and J by 3 bases, 14 bases remained unmatched. The CDR3 runs to 15 residues.

The chain has TRBV6-6 and TRBJ1-2; D is possibly TRBD1 (6 bases). V lost 7 bases and J lost 8, with 17 bases in between. Germline CDR1 MNHNY, CDR2 SVGAGI (reference sequence). This CDR3 region has 13 residues. The CDR3 spells CASNSHRVGGYTF. Here the CDR3 DNA reads TGTGCCAGCAATTCACACAGGGTAGGCGGCTACACCTTC.